The entry below gives a single T cell receptor beta chain sequence along with its context. The junction differs from germline at one of its ends, possibly a read error. This entry is derived from a study of blood T cell repertoires in COVID-19. Generated by immunoSEQ multiplex PCR, the TCRdb table keeps only in-frame clones and is missing some. The data hold roughly 310,000 clones, with 90% observed a single time. CDR1 is LNHNV and CDR2 is YYDKDF in the germline V gene (reference sequence). The CDR3 length is 14 residues. The sequenced sample was peripheral blood. The receptor comes from a woman aged 30 to 39 with COVID-19, enrolled during active disease. The chain is built from TRBV15 and TRBJ2-2; a possible D gene is TRBD2 (5 bases). The CDR3 nucleotides read TGTGCCACCAGAAGAAAAGGTAACACCGGGGAGCTGCTTTTT. Its translation: CATRRKGNTGELLF.